These T cell receptor beta chains were read from a single sample in a study of metastatic and nonmetastatic thyroid tumors. TCRdb re-analyzed the PCR reads through MiXCR. The repertoire holds 25,000 to 35,000 clones, approximately 17% seen once, with under 5% in the top ten. Sequenced material: blood. The receptor source for this set is a female donor with papillary thyroid cancer or a benign thyroid nodule (not recorded which). Some clones in this sample may be carry-over from other donors' samples. Each CDR3 is given with its conserved first and last residue. D genes are given only for firm matches. Size is omitted from some rows. Given values are once, few, many or a class for expanded clones.

. TRBJ2-1 many TRBV9 CASSVASGFFNEQFF TGTGCCAGCAGCGTAGCTAGTGGATTCTTCAATGAGCAGTTCTTC
. TRBJ1-5 . TRBV19 CASSMYPPGGQPQHF TGTGCCAGTAGTATGTACCCTCCGGGTGGTCAGCCCCAGCATTTT
. TRBJ2-1 many TRBV9 CASSGRQEGDEQFF TGTGCCAGCAGCGGTAGACAGGAGGGTGATGAGCAGTTCTTC
TRBD2 TRBJ2-5 many TRBV11-3 CASSLGGGQETQYF TGTGCCAGCAGCCTCGGGGGGGGGCAAGAGACCCAGTACTTC
. TRBJ2-7 many TRBV7-3 CAGSQGLGSSYEQYF TGTGCCGGCAGCCAGGGTCTGGGTAGCTCCTACGAGCAGTACTTC
TRBD2 TRBJ2-5 many TRBV5-1 CASSPRLAEKETQYF TGCGCCAGCAGCCCCCGACTAGCGGAGAAAGAGACCCAGTACTTC
. TRBJ2-2 few TRBV6-5 CASSYDWVGGTGELFF TGTGCCAGCAGTTACGACTGGGTCGGGGGCACCGGGGAGCTGTTTTTT
. TRBJ1-2 many TRBV5-4 CASSSWQALYGYTF TGTGCCAGCAGCTCCTGGCAAGCCCTCTATGGCTACACCTTC
. TRBJ1-2 many TRBV28 CASSLGARRGGYTF TGTGCCAGCAGTTTAGGTGCAAGGAGGGGTGGCTACACCTTC
. TRBJ2-2 . TRBV11-1 CASTSTAVGTPTGELFF TGTGCCAGCACCTCAACAGCGGTGGGAACGCCCACCGGGGAGCTGTTTTTT
TRBD1 TRBJ1-1 many TRBV4-2 CASSQEGGAGQWNTEAFF TGTGCCAGCAGCCAAGAAGGAGGGGCGGGACAGTGGAACACTGAAGCTTTCTTT
TRBD2 TRBJ2-7 many TRBV3-1 CASSPGLAGGYEQYF TGTGCCAGCAGCCCCGGACTAGCGGGAGGCTACGAGCAGTACTTC
. TRBJ2-5 many TRBV18 CASSPRLMAQETQYF TGTGCCAGCTCACCACGTTTAATGGCACAAGAGACCCAGTACTTC
. TRBJ2-2 many TRBV2 CASSDSRNTGELFF TGTGCCAGCAGTGACTCACGGAACACCGGGGAGCTGTTTTTT
TRBD2 TRBJ2-1 many TRBV7-2 CASSQRTSINEQFF TGTGCCAGCAGCCAGCGGACTAGCATCAATGAGCAGTTCTTC
. TRBJ1-2 few TRBV6-5 CATATVGANYGYTF TGTGCCACAGCTACGGTGGGAGCTAACTATGGCTACACCTTC
. TRBJ2-7 many TRBV12-3/TRBV12-4 CASSSTGPFEQYF TGTGCCAGCAGTTCCACCGGTCCGTTCGAGCAGTACTTC
. TRBJ2-2 many TRBV4-2 CASSQEGLRDRWAGELFF TGTGCCAGCAGCCAAGAGGGACTCCGGGACAGATGGGCCGGGGAGCTGTTTTTT
. TRBJ2-1 many TRBV20-1 CSASTEIYNEQFF TGCAGTGCTAGCACTGAGATCTACAATGAGCAGTTCTTC
. TRBJ2-3 few TRBV2 CASSAALADTQYF TGTGCCAGCAGTGCAGCGTTGGCAGATACGCAGTATTTT
. TRBJ1-2 many TRBV5-1 CASSSKGGAAYGYTF TGCGCCAGCAGCTCTAAGGGGGGCGCAGCCTATGGCTACACCTTC
. TRBJ2-7 many TRBV19 CASSVAHEQYF TGTGCCAGTAGTGTAGCCCACGAGCAGTACTTC
. TRBJ1-1 . TRBV5-1 CASSLSRDWEAFF TGCGCCAGCAGCCTATCAAGGGATTGGGAAGCTTTCTTT
. TRBJ2-7 medium-sized TRBV6-2/TRBV6-3 CASSDPWTSGAPYEQYF TGTGCCAGCAGTGACCCCTGGACCAGCGGAGCCCCCTACGAGCAGTACTTC
. TRBJ2-3 . TRBV18 CASSPHPGTDTQYF TGTGCCAGCTCACCTCACCCAGGGACAGATACGCAGTATTTT
TRBD1 TRBJ1-6 many TRBV28 CASSSAGQGLSPLHF TGTGCCAGCAGTTCCGCCGGACAGGGCTTATCACCCCTCCACTTT
. TRBJ2-3 many TRBV12-3/TRBV12-4 CASSLAVVPDTQYF TGTGCCAGCAGTTTAGCGGTGGTTCCAGATACGCAGTATTTT
. TRBJ2-5 . TRBV7-9 CASSAGQTQYF TGTGCCAGCAGCGCCGGGCAGACGCAGTACTTC
TRBD2 TRBJ2-7 few TRBV5-4 CASSLGGSGGAYEQYF TGTGCCAGCAGCTTGGGAGGTAGCGGGGGGGCCTACGAGCAGTACTTC
. TRBJ2-1 many TRBV9 CASSVAGLNEQFF TGTGCCAGCAGCGTAGCTGGTCTCAATGAGCAGTTCTTC
. TRBJ2-1 many TRBV12-3/TRBV12-4 CASSLELGPSADEQFF TGTGCCAGCAGTTTAGAGTTGGGGCCTAGCGCCGATGAGCAGTTCTTC
. TRBJ1-2 . TRBV13 CASILGTFFSGYTF TGTGCCAGCATCTTAGGGACATTCTTCAGTGGCTACACCTTC
. TRBJ2-7 . TRBV14 CASSTFRGLEQYF TGTGCCAGCAGCACCTTCCGAGGGTTAGAGCAGTACTTC
. TRBJ2-4 few TRBV20-1 CSATEGAPGQNIQYF TGCAGTGCTACCGAAGGGGCCCCGGGCCAAAACATTCAGTACTTC
. TRBJ2-2 many TRBV20-1 CSARSGLNTGELFF TGCAGTGCTCGGAGCGGCCTAAACACCGGGGAGCTGTTTTTT
TRBD1 TRBJ2-3 many TRBV6-1 CASRPTGNTDTQYF TGTGCCAGCAGACCGACAGGGAACACAGATACGCAGTATTTT
TRBD1 TRBJ1-1 many TRBV28 CASSPPGQGTTGTEAFF TGTGCCAGCAGTCCGCCGGGACAGGGGACGACTGGCACTGAAGCTTTCTTT
TRBD1 TRBJ2-7 many TRBV30 CAWSSELTGTGIDEQYF TGTGCCTGGAGCTCTGAACTTACCGGGACAGGGATCGACGAGCAGTACTTC
TRBD2 TRBJ2-3 many TRBV7-9 CASSVGLAGFGGHTDTQYF TGTGCCAGCAGCGTGGGACTAGCGGGATTCGGGGGTCACACAGATACGCAGTATTTT